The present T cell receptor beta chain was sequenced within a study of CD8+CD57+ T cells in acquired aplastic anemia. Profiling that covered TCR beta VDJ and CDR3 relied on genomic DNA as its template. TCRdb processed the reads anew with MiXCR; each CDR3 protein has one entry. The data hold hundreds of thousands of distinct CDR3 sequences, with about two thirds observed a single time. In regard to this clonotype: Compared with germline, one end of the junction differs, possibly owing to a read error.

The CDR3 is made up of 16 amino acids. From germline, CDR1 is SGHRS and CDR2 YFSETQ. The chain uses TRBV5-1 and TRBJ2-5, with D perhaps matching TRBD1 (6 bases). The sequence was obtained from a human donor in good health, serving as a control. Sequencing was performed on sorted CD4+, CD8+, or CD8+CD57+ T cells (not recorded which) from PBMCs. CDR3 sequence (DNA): TGTGCCAGCAGCCCAAGCGCCGGGACAAGCGTCGAGACCCAGTACTTC. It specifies CASSPSAGTSVETQYF. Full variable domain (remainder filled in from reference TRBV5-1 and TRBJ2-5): KAGVTQTPRYLIKTRGQQVTLSCSPISGHRSVSWYQQTPGQGLQFLFEYFSETQRNKGNFPGRFSGRQFSNSRSEMNVSTLELGDSALYLCASSPSAGTSVETQYFGPGTRLLVL.